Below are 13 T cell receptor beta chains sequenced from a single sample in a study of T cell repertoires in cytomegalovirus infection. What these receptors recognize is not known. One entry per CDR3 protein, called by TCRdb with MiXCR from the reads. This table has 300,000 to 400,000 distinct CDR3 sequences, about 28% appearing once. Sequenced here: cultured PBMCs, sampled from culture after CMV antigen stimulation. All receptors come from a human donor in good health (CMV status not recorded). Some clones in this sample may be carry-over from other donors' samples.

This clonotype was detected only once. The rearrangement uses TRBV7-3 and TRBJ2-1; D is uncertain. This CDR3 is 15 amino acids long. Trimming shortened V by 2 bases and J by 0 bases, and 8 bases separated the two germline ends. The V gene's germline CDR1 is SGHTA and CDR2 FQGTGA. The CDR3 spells CASSLVVGSYNEQFF. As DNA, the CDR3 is TGTGCCAGCAGCTTAGTAGTGGGCTCCTACAATGAGCAGTTCTTC.

This chain's CDR3 is CASSYSRGSGQPQHF. DNA for the CDR3: TGTGCCAGCAGTTACTCAAGGGGTTCGGGACAGCCCCAGCATTTT. This sequence joins TRBV6-8 and TRBJ1-5; D is perhaps TRBD1 (5 bases). The CDR3 runs 15 residues. Trimming stripped 0 bases from V and 7 bases from J, with 13 bases between. Germline-derived CDR1 and CDR2 are MNHGY and SAAAGT.

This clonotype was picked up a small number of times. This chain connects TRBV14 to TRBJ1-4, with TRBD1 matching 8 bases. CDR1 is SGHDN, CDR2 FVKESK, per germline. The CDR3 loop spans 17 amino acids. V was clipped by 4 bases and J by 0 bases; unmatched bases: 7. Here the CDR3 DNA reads TGTGCCAGCAGCCCGTGGACAGGGTCGGCAACTAATGAAAAACTGTTTTTT. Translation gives CASSPWTGSATNEKLFF.

The CDR3 DNA reads TGCGCCAGCAGCTCCGGGACAGGGGGTACTGACAATGAGCAGTTCTTC. Encoded protein: CASSSGTGGTDNEQFF. The chain carries TRBV5-1 and TRBJ2-1; 11 bases are shared with TRBD1. Germline V gene lookup returns CDR1 SGHRS and CDR2 YFSETQ. The trim removed 3 bases at V and 5 bases at J, leaving 7 bases unmatched. The CDR3 has 16 amino acids.

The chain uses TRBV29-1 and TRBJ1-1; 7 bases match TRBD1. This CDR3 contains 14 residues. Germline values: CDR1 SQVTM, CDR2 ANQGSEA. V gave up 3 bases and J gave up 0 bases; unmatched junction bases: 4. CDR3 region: CSVEGQRMNTEAFF. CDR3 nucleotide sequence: TGCAGCGTTGAGGGACAGCGGATGAACACTGAAGCTTTCTTT.

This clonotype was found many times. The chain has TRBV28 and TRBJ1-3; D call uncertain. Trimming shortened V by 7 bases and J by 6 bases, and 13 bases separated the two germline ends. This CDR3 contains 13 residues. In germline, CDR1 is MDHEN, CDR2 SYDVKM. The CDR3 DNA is TGTGCCAGCACTAGACAAAGGGAAAACACCATATATTTT. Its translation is CASTRQRENTIYF.

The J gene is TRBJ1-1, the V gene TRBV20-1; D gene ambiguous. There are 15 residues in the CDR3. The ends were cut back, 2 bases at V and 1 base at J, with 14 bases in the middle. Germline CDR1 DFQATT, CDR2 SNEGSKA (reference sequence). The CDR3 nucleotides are TGCAGTGCTAGACAACGGGAGGGTGGGAACACTGAAGCTTTCTTT. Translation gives CSARQREGGNTEAFF.

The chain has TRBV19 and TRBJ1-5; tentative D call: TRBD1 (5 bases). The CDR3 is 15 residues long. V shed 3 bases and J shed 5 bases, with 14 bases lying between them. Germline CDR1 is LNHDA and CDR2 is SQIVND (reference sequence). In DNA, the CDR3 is TGTGCCAGTAGTATGTTAGCAGGGACCGATCAGCCCCAGCATTTT. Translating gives CASSMLAGTDQPQHF.

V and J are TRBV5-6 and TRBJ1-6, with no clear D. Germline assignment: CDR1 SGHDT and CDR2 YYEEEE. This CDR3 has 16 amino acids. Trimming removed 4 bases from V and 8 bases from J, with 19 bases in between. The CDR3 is CASSPSLRSSDSPLHF. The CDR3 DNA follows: TGTGCCAGCAGCCCGAGCCTAAGATCCAGCGATTCACCCCTCCACTTT.

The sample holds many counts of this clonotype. The CDR3 sequence is CASNGGTYNEQFF. Here the CDR3 DNA reads TGTGCCAGCAACGGCGGGACCTACAATGAGCAGTTCTTC. V gene TRBV7-2 combines with J gene TRBJ2-1; weak D call: TRBD2 (6 bases). The V end lost 7 bases, the J end lost 2 bases, and 9 bases lay between the germline ends. The CDR3 is made up of 13 amino acids. Germline loops: CDR1 SGHTA, CDR2 FQGNSA.

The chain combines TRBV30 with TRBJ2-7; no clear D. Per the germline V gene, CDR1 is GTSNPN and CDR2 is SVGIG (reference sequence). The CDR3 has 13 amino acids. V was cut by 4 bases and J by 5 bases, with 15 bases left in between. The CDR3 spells CAWISGLSHEQYF. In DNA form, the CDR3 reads TGTGCCTGGATTTCAGGTCTCAGCCACGAGCAGTACTTC.

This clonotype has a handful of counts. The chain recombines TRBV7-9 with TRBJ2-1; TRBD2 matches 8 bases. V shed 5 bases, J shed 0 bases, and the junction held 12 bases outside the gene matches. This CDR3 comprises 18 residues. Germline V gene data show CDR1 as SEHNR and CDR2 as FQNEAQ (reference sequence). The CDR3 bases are TGTGCCAGCAGCCCCTTTCCACCGGGGGGGAACTCCTACAATGAGCAGTTCTTC. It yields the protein CASSPFPPGGNSYNEQFF.

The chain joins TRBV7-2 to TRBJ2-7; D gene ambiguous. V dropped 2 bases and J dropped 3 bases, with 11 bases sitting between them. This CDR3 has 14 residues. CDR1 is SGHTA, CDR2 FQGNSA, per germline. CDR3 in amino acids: CASSLSHGHYEQYF. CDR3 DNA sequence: TGTGCCAGCAGCTTATCCCATGGGCACTACGAGCAGTACTTC.